Listed below are T cell receptor beta chains from one sample, sequenced in a study of tumor and adjacent non-tumor tissue in lung cancer. TCRdb independently ran MiXCR on the multiplex PCR reads; one entry per CDR3 protein. This sample has around 82,000 distinct CDR3 sequences, with 80% to 90% found just once. What was sequenced was distant non-tumor lung tissue. The receptor source for this set is a man between 60 and 75 years old with non-small cell lung cancer. The CDR3 runs from the conserved cysteine through the conserved F or W. The D gene is left open where the match is weak.

J: TRBJ1-4; D: -; V: TRBV11-1; CDR3: CASSGGSSRCEKLFF; DNA: TGTGCCAGCAGTGGTGGATCCTCCCGATGTGAAAAACTGTTTTTT
J: TRBJ2-1; D: -; V: TRBV20-1; CDR3: CSHSGALNYNEQFF; DNA: TGCAGCCACAGTGGGGCCCTGAACTACAATGAGCAGTTCTTC
J: TRBJ2-6; D: TRBD2; V: TRBV6-5; CDR3: CASSLAGASPGAKVLTF; DNA: TGTGCCAGCAGCCTGGCGGGAGCCAGCCCTGGGGCCAAGGTCCTGACTTTC
J: TRBJ2-1; D: -; V: TRBV11-1; CDR3: CDSSLSRLALGNNEQFF; DNA: TGTGACAGCAGCTTATCTCGGCTAGCGTTAGGCAACAATGAGCAGTTCTTC
J: TRBJ2-6; D: -; V: TRBV11-2; CDR3: CTSSPTSGANILTF; DNA: TGTACTAGCAGTCCTACCTCTGGGGCCAACATCCTGACTTTC
J: TRBJ1-6; D: -; V: TRBV6-6; CDR3: CVSSYRTESNSPLHF; DNA: TGTGTCAGCAGTTACCGGACAGAGTCCAATTCACCCCTCCACTTT
J: TRBJ2-1; D: TRBD1; V: TRBV6-1; CDR3: CASSEGGQVMNEQFF; DNA: TGTGCCAGTAGTGAAGGGGGCCAGGTGATGAATGAGCAGTTCTTC
J: TRBJ2-1; D: -; V: TRBV11-2; CDR3: CASSPGRVNTNEQFF; DNA: TGTGCCAGCAGCCCGGGACGGGTCAACACCAATGAGCAGTTCTTC
J: TRBJ2-7; D: -; V: TRBV11-2; CDR3: CARSLANRARGIYEQYF; DNA: TGTGCCCGCAGTTTGGCAAACAGGGCGAGGGGCATTTACGAGCAGTACTTC
J: TRBJ2-5; D: TRBD1; V: TRBV20-1; CDR3: CSTRTGQGETQYF; DNA: TGCAGTACTAGAACCGGACAGGGAGAAACTCAGTACTTC
J: TRBJ2-6; D: -; V: TRBV6-5; CDR3: CASSYFGSVANVMTF; DNA: TGTGCCAGCAGTTACTTCGGCTCTGTGGCCAACGTCATGACTTTC
J: TRBJ2-5; D: -; V: TRBV11-3; CDR3: CANSFTEVETQYF; DNA: TGTGCCAACAGCTTTACCGAGGTAGAGACCCAGTACTTC
J: TRBJ2-2; D: TRBD2; V: TRBV11-3; CDR3: CASISRGAGGYRAGELYF; DNA: TGTGCCAGCATCTCTCGGGGAGCGGGAGGATACAGAGCCGGGGAGCTGTATTTT
J: TRBJ2-7; D: -; V: TRBV29-1; CDR3: CSVERDRVLAYEQYF; DNA: TGCAGCGTTGAACGTGACAGAGTTTTAGCCTACGAGCAGTACTTC
J: TRBJ1-1; D: -; V: TRBV5-6; CDR3: CVSSLLQDSEAFF; DNA: TGTGTCAGCAGCTTGCTTCAGGACAGTGAAGCCTTCTTT
J: TRBJ2-1; D: -; V: TRBV5-4; CDR3: CASSLEGRGGNEQFF; DNA: TGTGCCAGCAGCTTGGAGGGTAGAGGCGGAAATGAGCAGTTCTTC
J: TRBJ1-6; D: -; V: TRBV11-2; CDR3: CANSAGGLGPPLHF; DNA: TGTGCCAACAGCGCGGGGGGGTTGGGACCACCCCTCCACTTT